Presented here are 9 T cell receptor beta chains from one specimen sequenced in a study of human T cells and chemical hapten exposure. TCRdb reanalysed the RACE reads using MiXCR and keeps one entry per CDR3 protein. The sample includes about 59,000 distinct CDR3 sequences, approximately 10% of them seen just once. Time point in this sample: pre-sensitization, week 0. Treatment reported: therapeutic diphenylcyclopropenone sensitization with weekly scalp DPC. The source was whole blood, collected in connection with sensitization to the hapten diphenylcyclopropenone (DPC). These receptors all stem from a woman in her forties with alopecia areata. Some clones in this sample may be carry-over from other donors' samples.

The chain recombines TRBV6-5 with TRBJ1-1; D remains unclear. Germline V CDR1 and CDR2: MNHEY, SVGAGI. Trimming took 6 bases from V and 6 from J, leaving 14 bases between them. The CDR3 is 13 residues long. For the CDR3, the DNA is TGTGCCAGCAGGAGTATTGGGTCCTCTGAAGCTTTCTTT. It yields the protein CASRSIGSSEAFF.

The chain has TRBV19 and TRBJ2-3; D is unclear. The CDR3 runs 13 residues. Per germline, CDR1 LNHDA and CDR2 SQIVND (reference sequence). Trimming cost V 10 bases and J 0 bases, with 11 bases left between them. The DNA for the CDR3 is TGTGCCACCGACATGCCTAGCACAGATACGCAGTATTTT. Protein: CATDMPSTDTQYF.

The V call is TRBV19, the J call TRBJ1-1, with D maybe TRBD1 (5 bases). The CDR3 extends over 13 amino acids. Germline-derived CDR1 and CDR2 are LNHDA and SQIVND (reference sequence). V shed 6 bases and J shed 4 bases, with 12 bases lying between them. CDR3 in amino acids: CASRRQLGTEAFF. CDR3 sequence (DNA): TGTGCCAGTAGAAGACAGTTGGGCACTGAAGCTTTCTTT.

V gene TRBV19 combines with J gene TRBJ2-1; 12 bases line up with TRBD2. This CDR3 has 16 residues. V shed 7 bases and J 8 bases; nucleotides not matched to a gene: 12. Per the germline V gene, CDR1 is LNHDA and CDR2 is SQIVND (reference sequence). In DNA, the CDR3 is TGTGCCAGTACCCCCCCGGCTAGCGGGGGGGCTGATGAGCAGTTCTTC. Its protein is CASTPPASGGADEQFF.

This clonotype has ten or more counts. The CDR3 loop is CSAKSRGGEFYNEQFF. The CDR3 region has the DNA TGCAGTGCTAAATCCCGCGGGGGGGAGTTCTACAATGAGCAGTTCTTC. This rearrangement joins TRBV20-1 to TRBJ2-1; 9 bases match TRBD2. The germline CDR1 and CDR2 sequences are DFQATT and SNEGSKA (reference sequence). V shed 4 bases, J shed 3 bases, and the junction held 10 bases outside the gene matches. The CDR3 is 16 amino acids.

The chain links TRBV28 to TRBJ2-7; 7 bases agree with TRBD1. V shed 11 bases, J shed 6 bases, and the junction held 10 bases outside the gene matches. This CDR3 region has 12 residues. Germline-derived CDR1 and CDR2 are MDHEN and SYDVKM. CDR3 sequence reads: CAAAGTAGEQYF. The CDR3 DNA is TGTGCCGCCGCCGGGACAGCTGGCGAGCAGTACTTC.

J is TRBJ2-4 and V is TRBV7-2, with D perhaps TRBD1 or TRBD2 (5 bases each). Germline CDR1 is SGHTA and CDR2 is FQGNSA. This CDR3 spans 17 amino acids. V lost 4 bases to trimming and J lost 1 base, with 17 bases between them. In nucleotides, the CDR3 is TGTGCCAGCAGCTCAAGACCAGGGACGGAGGCCAAAAACATTCAGTACTTC. Protein product: CASSSRPGTEAKNIQYF.

The sample holds many counts of this clonotype. This rearrangement joins TRBV3-1 to TRBJ2-5; 12 bases match TRBD2. CDR1 and CDR2 from the germline V gene are LGHDT and YNNKEL (reference sequence). V gave up 5 bases and J gave up 4 bases; unmatched junction bases: 5. The CDR3 consists of 15 residues. The CDR3 nucleotides read TGTGCCAGCAGCACCGGACTAGCGGGGAGAGAGACCCAGTACTTC. This codes for CASSTGLAGRETQYF.

This clonotype showed up many times. This chain uses TRBV7-2 with TRBJ2-7; TRBD2 matches at 12 bases. Trimming removed 5 bases from V and 2 bases from J; junction bases left unmatched: 1. The CDR3 consists of 14 residues. Germline CDR1 SGHTA, CDR2 FQGNSA. The CDR3 nucleotides are TGTGCCAGCAGCCGGACTAGCGGGACCTACGAGCAGTACTTC. This sequence encodes CASSRTSGTYEQYF.